Presented here are 29 T cell receptor beta chains from one specimen sequenced in a study of Tregs in tolerant kidney transplant recipients (dated by TCRdb to the late 2010s). The library came from the immunoSEQ multiplex PCR assay. Imported from immuneACCESS, the table was reduced by TCRdb to in-frame sequences with V and J called. These copies leave out some clones; in studies compared against another copy, an unresolved V gene accounts for under half, and the cause of the remainder is not known. The sample table records under 85,000 clones; roughly nine tenths of these occur just once. The top ten constitute about 0.36% of the sample. Reading the label with the study, this specimen's time point is: blood sample drawn before combined kidney and bone marrow transplant. This sample comprised CD4+ T cells from blood, obtained before the transplant. The receptors come from a human donor who received a combined kidney and bone marrow transplant.

The rearrangement uses TRBV28 and TRBJ2-7; D gene ambiguous. Deletions cut 7 bases from V and 0 bases from J, with 13 bases between. The CDR3 runs to 14 residues. Germline V gives CDR1 MDHEN, CDR2 SYDVKM. The CDR3 sequence: CASIQTPGSYEQYF. The CDR3 nucleotides read TGTGCCAGCATTCAAACCCCGGGCTCCTACGAGCAGTACTTC.

The chain has TRBV10-1 and TRBJ2-2, with TRBD2 identical over 7 bases. The CDR3 length is 14 residues. Germline V gene lookup returns CDR1 WNHNN and CDR2 SYGVQD (reference sequence). Trimming removed 1 base from V and 5 bases from J; junction bases left unmatched: 1. The CDR3 nucleotides read TGCGCCAGCAGTGAGTTGCGGGGGACCGGGGAGCTGTTTTTT. It specifies CASSELRGTGELFF.

The chain employs TRBV19 and TRBJ2-2; 8 nucleotides align to TRBD1. The germline CDR1 and CDR2 sequences are LNHDA and SQIVND (reference sequence). This CDR3 is built from 13 residues. V trimming: 9 bases; J trimming: 6 bases; junction bases outside the gene matches: 6. CDR3 nucleotide sequence: TGTGCCAGCACCGGACAGGGCCCCGGGGAGCTGTTTTTT. Translation gives CASTGQGPGELFF. The whole variable domain, remainder taken from reference TRBV19 and TRBJ2-2, is DGGITQSPKYLFRKEGQNVTLSCEQNLNHDAMYWYRQDPGQGLRLIYYSQIVNDFQKGDIAEGYSVSREKKESFPLTVTSAQKNPTAFYLCASTGQGPGELFFGEGSRLTVL.

This clone turned up a few times. The chain employs TRBV28 and TRBJ2-5; D not resolved. The germline V gene encodes CDR1 MDHEN and CDR2 SYDVKM. V was clipped by 10 bases and J by 1 base, with 4 bases between them. CDR3 length: 10 residues. CDR3 bases: TGTGCCACCCGCCAAGAGACCCAGTACTTC. This sequence encodes CATRQETQYF.

The V call is TRBV27, the J call TRBJ1-4, with a weak D call TRBD1 (5 bases). Germline CDR1 reads MNHEY; CDR2 reads SMNVEV (reference sequence). Deletions cut 2 bases from V and 3 bases from J, with 10 bases between. This CDR3 spans 15 amino acids. CDR3 sequence reads: CASSLGARSNEKLFF. Here the CDR3 DNA reads TGTGCCAGCAGTTTAGGGGCCAGGTCTAATGAAAAACTGTTTTTT.

V and J are TRBV7-3 and TRBJ2-7, with D possibly matching TRBD1 (6 bases). The CDR3 loop spans 13 amino acids. The germline V and J ends were trimmed by 5 bases and 6 bases, with 14 bases remaining between them. Germline CDR1 reads SGHTA; CDR2 reads FQGTGA. The CDR3 nucleotides are TGTGCCAGCAGCCCGCCAGGGGTCAGCGAGCAGTACTTC. The encoded protein is CASSPPGVSEQYF.

As to this clone: Other DNA sequences in the sample encode the same CDR3. This rearrangement joins TRBV2 to TRBJ1-2; D is uncertain. The CDR3 has 12 amino acids. The germline V gene encodes CDR1 SNHLY and CDR2 FYNNEI. V lost 7 bases to trimming and J lost 0 bases, with 6 bases between them. This CDR3 reads CASTTSNYGYTF. The CDR3 coding sequence is TGTGCCAGCACGACTTCTAACTATGGCTACACCTTC. The variable domain in full, with the rest retrieved from reference TRBV2 and TRBJ1-2, is EPEVTQTPSHQVTQMGQEVILRCVPISNHLYFYWYRQILGQKVEFLVSFYNNEISEKSEIFDDQFSVERPDGSNFTLKIRSTKLEDSAMYFCASTTSNYGYTFGSGTRLTVV.

The chain carries TRBV18 and TRBJ1-1; TRBD1 aligns across 9 bases. The CDR3 contains 14 residues. Germline CDR1 is KGHSH and CDR2 is LQKENI. After removal of 3 bases from V and 3 bases from J, the junction contained 2 bases not matched to a gene. The CDR3 coding sequence is TGTGCCAGCTCACCCCGGACAGGGGACACTGAAGCTTTCTTT. The encoded protein is CASSPRTGDTEAFF.

This clone was counted a few times. The chain is built from TRBV27 and TRBJ1-4; D is uncertain. The germline gives CDR1 MNHEY, CDR2 SMNVEV (reference sequence). V lost 0 bases and J lost 3, with 8 bases in between. The CDR3 is made up of 15 amino acids. CDR3: CASSLSRVANEKLFF. CDR3 nucleotides: TGTGCCAGCAGTTTATCGCGGGTCGCTAATGAAAAACTGTTTTTT.

The chain links TRBV6-5 to TRBJ2-1; 9 nucleotides align to TRBD2. V was pared by 1 base and J by 6 bases, with 7 bases of the junction left unmatched. The CDR3 extends over 16 amino acids. The germline V gene encodes CDR1 MNHEY and CDR2 SVGAGI. CDR3 DNA: TGTGCCAGCAGTTACTTCCCTAGCGGGATGGGCAATGAGCAGTTCTTC. The encoded protein is CASSYFPSGMGNEQFF.

The CDR3 DNA is TGTGCCAGCAGTGAAGACGGCGGAAACACAGATACGCAGTATTTT. It specifies CASSEDGGNTDTQYF. The genes are TRBV2 and TRBJ2-3; D is ambiguous. CDR1 and CDR2 from the germline V gene are SNHLY and FYNNEI. This CDR3 comprises 15 residues. V lost 1 base, J lost 2 bases, and 10 bases lay in between.

This chain uses TRBV9 with TRBJ2-3; 8 bases agree with TRBD1. The V and J ends lost 0 bases and 1 base, in that order; junction bases with no gene match: 1. The CDR3 has 15 residues. CDR1 and CDR2 (germline): SGDLS, YYNGEE. CDR3 bases: TGTGCCAGCAGCGTAGTACAGGGGGGCACAGATACGCAGTATTTT. Encoded protein: CASSVVQGGTDTQYF. The entire variable domain, with the rest obtained from reference TRBV9 and TRBJ2-3, is as follows: DSGVTQTPKHLITATGQRVTLRCSPRSGDLSVYWYQQSLDQGLQFLIQYYNGEERAKGNILERFSAQQFPDLHSELNLSSLELGDSALYFCASSVVQGGTDTQYFGPGTRLTVL.

This clone was seen many times. The chain employs TRBV11-2 and TRBJ2-1, with D possibly being TRBD2 (5 bases). The length of the CDR3 is 13 residues. V gave up 5 bases and J gave up 9 bases, with 14 bases separating them. Germline assignment: CDR1 SGHAT and CDR2 FQNNGV. DNA for the CDR3: TGTGCCAGCAGCCAGGAGAGGACTGGTGAGCAGTTCTTC. It translates to CASSQERTGEQFF. The full variable domain, in which reference TRBV11-2 and TRBJ2-1 provide the parts outside the CDR3, is EAGVAQSPRYKIIEKRQSVAFWCNPISGHATLYWYQQILGQGPKLLIQFQNNGVVDDSQLPKDRFSAERLKGVDSTLKIQPAKLEDSAVYLCASSQERTGEQFFGPGTRLTVL.

The genes are TRBV4-2 and TRBJ2-3; 11 bases fit TRBD2. The CDR3 contains 17 residues. Germline V gene data show CDR1 as LGHNA and CDR2 as YNFKEQ. After removal of 4 bases from V and 5 bases from J, the junction contained 11 bases not matched to a gene. CDR3: CASSLLSGLADLDTQYF. The DNA of the CDR3 is TGTGCCAGCAGCCTTCTTTCGGGACTAGCGGATCTAGATACGCAGTATTTT.

This sequence joins TRBV30 and TRBJ1-1; D may be TRBD1 (6 bases). Trimming stripped 0 bases from V and 3 bases from J, with 14 bases between. Germline values: CDR1 GTSNPN, CDR2 SVGIG (reference sequence). CDR3 length: 15 residues. For the CDR3, the DNA is TGTGCCTGGAGTGTTTTAGAACAGGGTTACACTGAAGCTTTCTTT. Translating gives CAWSVLEQGYTEAFF.

This clone was detected only once. The chain couples TRBV6-5 to TRBJ2-1; 7 bases agree with TRBD2. The V gene end was trimmed by 2 bases and the J gene end by 7 bases; junction bases not matched to a gene: 5. CDR1 and CDR2 (germline): MNHEY, SVGAGI. The CDR3 spans 14 residues. The CDR3 is CASSYLAGVNEQFF. Written as DNA, the CDR3 is TGTGCCAGCAGTTACCTCGCGGGAGTTAATGAGCAGTTCTTC.

V is TRBV9 and J is TRBJ2-2; TRBD1 matches at 10 bases. The length of the CDR3 is 16 residues. Germline CDR1 SGDLS, CDR2 YYNGEE. The V and J ends lost 3 bases and 5 bases, in that order; junction bases with no gene match: 7. The CDR3 DNA sequence: TGTGCCAGCAGCGGAGAACGGACAGGGGGAACCGGGGAGCTGTTTTTT. The encoded protein is CASSGERTGGTGELFF.

This clone was counted once. This chain uses TRBV6-1 with TRBJ2-3; perhaps TRBD2 as D (5 bases). The CDR3 contains 14 residues. Looked up from germline, CDR1 is MNHNS and CDR2 is SASEGT. The germline V and J ends were trimmed by 7 bases and 2 bases, with 13 bases remaining between them. The CDR3, as DNA: TGTGCCAGCACTAGCACGAGGTCCACAGATACGCAGTATTTT. Translated: CASTSTRSTDTQYF.

This clone has just a few counts. The chain carries TRBV27 and TRBJ2-2; D is possibly TRBD1 (5 bases). Per the germline V gene, CDR1 is MNHEY and CDR2 is SMNVEV (reference sequence). The V end was cut by 4 bases, the J end by 5 bases, with 8 bases between. This CDR3 is 13 amino acids long. The CDR3 nucleotides read TGTGCCAGCAGTTACAGGTCTACCGGGGAGCTGTTTTTT. It specifies CASSYRSTGELFF.

This chain uses TRBV25-1 with TRBJ2-2, with a weak D call TRBD2 (6 bases). Germline V gene data show CDR1 as MGHDK and CDR2 as SYGVNS. V was shortened by 2 bases and J by 5 bases, with 15 bases between the two germline ends. The CDR3 sequence is 16 residues long. This CDR3 is CASSERRGGGTGELFF. CDR3 DNA sequence: TGTGCCAGCAGTGAACGGAGAGGCGGAGGGACCGGGGAGCTGTTTTTT.

CDR3 nucleotide sequence: TGCGCCAGCAGCTTGGAGGCGGGCCACAATGAGCAGTTCTTC. This sequence encodes CASSLEAGHNEQFF. This chain uses TRBV5-1 with TRBJ2-1; a possible D gene is TRBD2 (5 bases). Trimming left V 0 bases short and J 5 bases short, with 9 bases between. This CDR3 contains 14 residues. Germline values: CDR1 SGHRS, CDR2 YFSETQ.

The gene calls are TRBV27 and TRBJ1-1; weak D call: TRBD1 (5 bases). Germline-derived CDR1 and CDR2 are MNHEY and SMNVEV (reference sequence). The CDR3 is 17 residues long. The germline V and J ends were trimmed by 5 bases and 0 bases, with 19 bases remaining between them. The DNA of the CDR3 is TGTGCCAGCAGTGCATCGCGGGGGAGCCCGATGAACACTGAAGCTTTCTTT. Protein sequence: CASSASRGSPMNTEAFF.

V usage is TRBV11-3 and J usage is TRBJ2-7; TRBD2 matches 9 bases. The CDR3 has 16 residues. Germline V gene lookup returns CDR1 SGHNT and CDR2 YENEEA. J was trimmed by 5 bases and V by 4 bases; bases with no gene match: 12. The CDR3 region has the DNA TGTGCCAGCAGCTCAGAAGTAGCGGGAGTCGCCGACGAGCAGTACTTC. Translation: CASSSEVAGVADEQYF.

V is TRBV9 and J is TRBJ2-7; D possibly corresponds to TRBD2 (6 bases). CDR3 length equals 15 residues. Between the trimmed V and J ends, which lost 0 bases and 0 bases, there was a span of 10 bases. From germline, CDR1 is SGDLS and CDR2 YYNGEE. CDR3 DNA sequence: TGTGCCAGCAGCGTAGTTGGGCGGGACTCCTACGAGCAGTACTTC. As protein: CASSVVGRDSYEQYF.

V gene TRBV30 combines with J gene TRBJ1-4; 7 nucleotides line up with TRBD1. The CDR3 covers 14 residues. Per germline, CDR1 GTSNPN and CDR2 SVGIG (reference sequence). J gave up 4 bases and V 3 bases, and 5 bases lay outside the gene matches. The chain's CDR3 is CAWSGGQLNEKLFF. The CDR3 DNA reads TGTGCCTGGAGCGGGGGACAGCTTAATGAAAAACTGTTTTTT.

The chain combines TRBV6-6 with TRBJ2-2, with 9 bases fitting TRBD1. This CDR3 spans 14 amino acids. Looked up from germline, CDR1 is MNHNY and CDR2 is SVGAGI (reference sequence). V shed 6 bases, J shed 4 bases, and the junction held 3 bases outside the gene matches. In nucleotides, the CDR3 is TGTGCCAGCAGACAGGGGGCGCTCACCGGGGAGCTGTTTTTT. Its protein is CASRQGALTGELFF.

V usage is TRBV6-5 and J usage is TRBJ1-4; no firm D call. The CDR3 totals 13 residues. The V and J ends lost 7 bases and 7 bases respectively, with 13 bases between them. Germline assignment: CDR1 MNHEY and CDR2 SVGAGI. CDR3 sequence (DNA): TGTGCCAGCAAACCTGGGCTGGGTGAAAAACTGTTTTTT. It yields the protein CASKPGLGEKLFF.

This chain links TRBV28 with TRBJ2-3, with D possibly TRBD1 on 5 matching bases. Germline CDR1 is MDHEN and CDR2 is SYDVKM. The CDR3 is made up of 13 amino acids. Deletions cut 7 bases from V and 0 bases from J, with 8 bases between. This CDR3 is CASMAGSTDTQYF. CDR3 in DNA: TGTGCCAGCATGGCAGGGAGCACAGATACGCAGTATTTT.

The chain is built from TRBV27 and TRBJ2-7; 10 bases align to TRBD1. CDR3 length: 15 residues. From germline, CDR1 is MNHEY and CDR2 SMNVEV (reference sequence). The trim removed 5 bases at V and 6 bases at J, leaving 10 bases unmatched. The CDR3 DNA follows: TGTGCCAGCAGTCCCCGGGGACAGGGGAATCTCGAGCAGTACTTC. It is translated as CASSPRGQGNLEQYF.